The entry below describes one T cell receptor beta chain. Its antigen is not identified. The data were obtained in a study of T cell responses to AZD1222 COVID-19 vaccine. Study-wide context: Samples with a second dose at about 4 or about 12 weeks were pooled together.

Repertoires were generated with immunoSEQ multiplex PCR, while TCRdb's copy carries only in-frame clones and drops some. Of 100,000 to 150,000 clones detected, around 90% appear once; the ten largest clones hold roughly 4.2%. Findings and caveats of the study: The donor cohort was predominantly white British with a female majority, and clonal diversity may have been underestimated.

The CDR3 is made up of 14 amino acids. V was cut by 0 bases and J by 8 bases, with 13 bases left in between. Germline-derived CDR1 and CDR2 are MGHRA and YSYEKL. The TCR was taken from an adult in good health. The J gene is TRBJ1-2, the V gene TRBV4-1; a weak D match, TRBD1 (6 bases). The sample in question was peripheral blood, obtained on day 0 of AZD1222 vaccination. CDR3 sequence: CASSQEGASWGYTF. In nucleotides, the CDR3 is TGCGCCAGCAGCCAAGAGGGGGCGTCCTGGGGCTACACCTTC.